Following are 13 T cell receptor beta chains from one sample sequenced in a study of CD8 T cells in ankylosing spondylitis. TCRdb redid the calling of the 5' RACE reads with MiXCR, one entry per CDR3 protein. The table has about 36,000 distinct CDR3 sequences, 6% seen once; the top ten hold about 12%. Sequencing used blood, either unsorted or a sorted T cell fraction (not recorded which). Every receptor here comes from a male donor with ankylosing spondylitis or in good health (not recorded which).

This clonotype has at least ten counts. The chain joins TRBV20-1 to TRBJ1-1, with D unresolved. The CDR3 length is 15 residues. The germline V and J ends were trimmed by 4 bases and 2 bases, with 17 bases remaining between them. Germline V lookup: CDR1 DFQATT, CDR2 SNEGSKA (reference sequence). The CDR3 sequence is CSAIVGGLGNTEAFF. The DNA for the CDR3 is TGCAGTGCTATTGTTGGAGGCTTGGGAAACACTGAAGCTTTCTTT.

This clonotype was seen repeatedly, ten times or more. The chain is built from TRBV25-1 and TRBJ1-3, with D perhaps matching TRBD1 (5 bases). Germline assignment: CDR1 MGHDK and CDR2 SYGVNS. V lost 9 bases to trimming and J lost 4 bases, with 10 bases between them. The CDR3 has 12 amino acids. The CDR3 DNA sequence: TGTGCCAGACCCGGGGGGGGAAACACCATATATTTT. This encodes CARPGGGNTIYF.

This clonotype was seen at least ten times. The J gene is TRBJ2-2, the V gene TRBV12-5; 11 bases line up with TRBD2. Germline lookup yields CDR1 LGHNT and CDR2 FRNRAP. The CDR3 is made up of 17 amino acids. V gave up 4 bases and J gave up 4 bases; unmatched junction bases: 8. The CDR3 region is CASGSPGTSGATGELFF. In DNA form, the CDR3 reads TGTGCTAGTGGTTCGCCCGGGACTAGCGGAGCCACCGGGGAGCTGTTTTTT.

This clonotype has a count of ten or more. The genes are TRBV29-1 and TRBJ2-7, with TRBD2 as a possible D gene (5 bases). This CDR3 region has 13 residues. Trimming took off 7 bases at V and 1 base at J, with 14 bases between the two ends. Germline-derived CDR1 and CDR2 are SQVTM and ANQGSEA. The CDR3 DNA reads TGCAGCGCGGCGTATGGGGAGTCCTACGAGCAGTACTTC. Its translation is CSAAYGESYEQYF.

This clonotype was observed many times. This chain uses TRBV5-1 with TRBJ1-5; TRBD1 might be the D (6 bases). The CDR3 contains 14 residues. V lost 4 bases and J 2 bases, leaving 10 bases between the germline ends. Germline V lookup: CDR1 SGHRS, CDR2 YFSETQ. This CDR3 is CASSPGQRNQPQHF. For the CDR3, the DNA is TGCGCCAGCAGCCCTGGACAGCGCAATCAGCCCCAGCATTTT.

Ten or more counts support this clonotype. The chain employs TRBV7-2 and TRBJ1-5, with D possibly being TRBD1 (6 bases). Trimming removed 4 bases at V and 0 bases at J, with 10 bases between. Germline CDR1 is SGHTA and CDR2 is FQGNSA. There are 15 residues in the CDR3. This CDR3 reads CASSSTGTSNQPQHF. The CDR3 DNA follows: TGTGCCAGCAGCTCCACAGGGACTAGCAATCAGCCCCAGCATTTT. Full variable domain (rest looked up from reference TRBV7-2 and TRBJ1-5): GAGVSQSPSNKVTEKGKDVELRCDPISGHTALYWYRQSLGQGLEFLIYFQGNSAPDKSGLPSDRFSAERTGGSVSTLTIQRTQQEDSAVYLCASSSTGTSNQPQHFGDGTRLSIL.

The sample holds many counts of this clonotype. V usage is TRBV20-1 and J usage is TRBJ2-1; D possibly matches TRBD1 or TRBD2 (5 bases each). Germline V gene data show CDR1 as DFQATT and CDR2 as SNEGSKA (reference sequence). V dropped 6 bases and J dropped 8 bases, with 20 bases sitting between them. The CDR3 runs to 14 residues. The CDR3 sequence is CSAPFEGRRHEQFF. The CDR3 nucleotides are TGCAGTGCCCCCTTTGAGGGGCGCAGGCATGAGCAGTTCTTC.

In its sample, this clonotype was seen many times. V usage is TRBV5-1 and J usage is TRBJ2-1, with 8 bases lining up with TRBD1. V gave up 4 bases and J gave up 7 bases; unmatched junction bases: 10. CDR1 and CDR2 from the germline V gene are SGHRS and YFSETQ. The CDR3 extends over 15 amino acids. The CDR3 coding sequence is TGCGCCAGCAGCACTCTAGGACAGGGTTGGAATGAGCAGTTCTTC. As protein: CASSTLGQGWNEQFF.

In its sample, this clonotype was seen many times. V is TRBV19 and J is TRBJ2-1; TRBD2 agrees at 8 bases. With V trimmed by 0 bases and J by 1 base, 5 bases remained unmatched. The CDR3 has 17 amino acids. CDR1 LNHDA and CDR2 SQIVND come from the germline V gene (reference sequence). CDR3 in amino acids: CASSIDLASGSYNEQFF. The CDR3 nucleotides read TGTGCCAGTAGTATAGATCTGGCTAGCGGGTCCTACAATGAGCAGTTCTTC.

In this sample, this clonotype turned up many times. The genes are TRBV20-1 and TRBJ2-7; D not certain. Germline CDR1 reads DFQATT; CDR2 reads SNEGSKA (reference sequence). V shed 3 bases and J shed 2 bases, with 8 bases lying between them. This CDR3 is built from 12 residues. CDR3 protein: CSARGLTYEQYF. The CDR3 DNA sequence: TGCAGTGCTAGGGGTCTTACCTACGAGCAGTACTTC.

This clonotype came up many times. The V and J genes are TRBV20-1 and TRBJ1-2; D is undetermined. Germline CDR1 is DFQATT and CDR2 is SNEGSKA (reference sequence). V gave up 4 bases and J gave up 0 bases, with 21 bases separating them. There are 17 residues in the CDR3. This chain's CDR3 is CSAIKARGGSSNYGYTF. Here the CDR3 DNA reads TGCAGTGCTATCAAGGCGCGGGGAGGGAGCTCTAACTATGGCTACACCTTC.

This clonotype appeared many times. The chain carries TRBV7-9 and TRBJ1-2; D perhaps matches TRBD1 (6 bases). Germline assignment: CDR1 SEHNR and CDR2 FQNEAQ (reference sequence). CDR3 length equals 13 residues. The V end was cut by 5 bases, the J end by 8 bases, with 15 bases between. CDR3 sequence: CASSTPGERGYTF. In DNA, the CDR3 is TGTGCCAGCAGCACCCCAGGGGAACGAGGCTACACCTTC.

This clonotype has at least ten counts. The V and J genes are TRBV7-9 and TRBJ2-3; D gene uncertain. Trimming cost V 6 bases and J 6 bases, with 7 bases left between them. CDR1 is SEHNR and CDR2 is FQNEAQ in the germline V gene (reference sequence). CDR3 size: 11 residues. The CDR3, as DNA: TGTGCCAGCAGTCTTCGGGATACGCAGTATTTT. It encodes CASSLRDTQYF.